Listed below are T cell receptor beta chains from one sample, sequenced in a study of human CD8 memory T cell subsets. Following a re-call of the 5' RACE reads, TCRdb has one entry per CDR3 protein and lacks DNA. The record lists 10,000 to 15,000 distinct CDR3 sequences, of which the ten most abundant hold more than 13%. Sequencing was performed on CD8+ T cells from PBMCs. The receptors here all came from a human donor in good health. CDR3s include the opening cysteine and the closing phenylalanine or tryptophan. The order of the fields is J gene, V gene, clone size, CDR3 protein. Size is stated for part of the rows, as once, few or many counts, or as a class when the clone is expanded.

J: TRBJ2-2
V: TRBV19
size: NA
CDR3: CASTRQGVAGELFF

J: TRBJ2-4
V: TRBV30
size: NA
CDR3: CAWSEGYGKNIQYF

J: TRBJ2-5
V: TRBV28
size: NA
CDR3: CASKERGIETQYF

J: TRBJ2-3
V: TRBV19
size: NA
CDR3: CASTPPARRLAILNSTDTQYF

J: TRBJ2-4
V: TRBV9
size: NA
CDR3: CASSPYFREEGKNIQYF

J: TRBJ2-2
V: TRBV27
size: NA
CDR3: CASSQGVTPNTGELFF

J: TRBJ1-5
V: TRBV4-3
size: NA
CDR3: CASSQVRDQPQHF

J: TRBJ2-1
V: TRBV14
size: NA
CDR3: CASSQTGAVEQFF

J: TRBJ2-7
V: TRBV20-1
size: NA
CDR3: CSAGETSEDYEQYF

J: TRBJ2-5
V: TRBV7-2
size: NA
CDR3: CASSSNSLAVVQETQYF

J: TRBJ2-7
V: TRBV6-2/TRBV6-3
size: NA
CDR3: CASSPVLYSYEQYF

J: TRBJ2-1
V: TRBV5-1
size: NA
CDR3: CASSLRGRESYNEQFF

J: TRBJ2-3
V: TRBV2
size: NA
CDR3: CASSFPGQGWSDTQYF

J: TRBJ2-3
V: TRBV4-2
size: NA
CDR3: CASSQVGAGDLTDTQYF

J: TRBJ1-3
V: TRBV5-6
size: NA
CDR3: CASSSTLQAGNTIYF

J: TRBJ2-1
V: TRBV27
size: NA
CDR3: CASSLGDRGDNEQFF

J: TRBJ1-1
V: TRBV19
size: NA
CDR3: CASSILGRGNTEAFF

J: TRBJ2-1
V: TRBV6-5
size: NA
CDR3: CASSYSDSNEQFF

J: TRBJ2-1
V: TRBV27
size: NA
CDR3: CASSLSESFYNEQFF

J: TRBJ2-2
V: TRBV5-4
size: NA
CDR3: CASSLFTGELFF

J: TRBJ2-7
V: TRBV5-1
size: NA
CDR3: CASSPWSAGADEQYF

J: TRBJ1-5
V: TRBV6-2/TRBV6-3
size: NA
CDR3: CASSYPTGAVHDQPQHF

J: TRBJ2-3
V: TRBV6-4
size: NA
CDR3: CASSIAGGSDTQYF

J: TRBJ2-7
V: TRBV5-7
size: NA
CDR3: CASSPLCGRDHHEQYF

J: TRBJ2-1
V: TRBV2
size: NA
CDR3: CASSEAAGGGFNEQFF

J: TRBJ2-5
V: TRBV7-9
size: NA
CDR3: CASSLIEMQETQYF

J: TRBJ2-1
V: TRBV7-2
size: NA
CDR3: CASSFSREGPGQFF

J: TRBJ2-5
V: TRBV25-1
size: NA
CDR3: CASSERGHQETQYF

J: TRBJ2-3
V: TRBV5-1
size: NA
CDR3: CASSLYASGGPGTDTQYF

J: TRBJ1-2
V: TRBV20-1
size: NA
CDR3: CSARASDLNYGYTF

J: TRBJ2-1
V: TRBV14
size: NA
CDR3: CASSQLMTSGAYNEQFF

J: TRBJ2-1
V: TRBV24-1
size: NA
CDR3: CATSDKAGDNEQFF

J: TRBJ2-7
V: TRBV10-3
size: NA
CDR3: CASSPGNDHEQYF

J: TRBJ2-2
V: TRBV5-1
size: NA
CDR3: CASSPSGGEAGELFF

J: TRBJ2-1
V: TRBV18
size: NA
CDR3: CASSPTSGGYNEQFF

J: TRBJ2-1
V: TRBV5-4
size: medium-sized
CDR3: CASSLATAGGANEQFF

J: TRBJ1-1
V: TRBV7-9
size: NA
CDR3: CASSLQRLDYTEAFF

J: TRBJ2-5
V: TRBV7-9
size: NA
CDR3: CASSPAIGGLETQYF